The present T cell receptor beta chain was sequenced within a study of T cell repertoires in cytomegalovirus infection. Study summary: Matching HLA type, along with CMV infection, was indicated by public TCR beta signatures.

This clonotype was observed a few times. Its target is not known. General observations from the study: In two of eight donors, the top clonotype was HLA-C-restricted CMV-specific.

TCRdb independently ran MiXCR on the reads; one entry per CDR3 protein. The table lists about 680,000 distinct CDR3 sequences, 24% of them singletons. The sequence derives from a human donor in good health (CMV status not recorded). Some clones in this sample may be carry-over from other donors' samples. Specimen: CD8+ T cells from PBMCs.

CDR3 sequence (DNA): TGTGCCAGCAGTTACTACACCGGGACAGTAAACAATGAGCAGTTCTTC. Amino acids: CASSYYTGTVNNEQFF. The gene calls are TRBV6-5 and TRBJ2-1, with 7 bases lining up with TRBD1. Germline CDR1 reads MNHEY; CDR2 reads SVGAGI. The CDR3 has 16 amino acids. Germline trimming cut 1 base from V and 5 bases from J; bases unmatched to any gene: 8.